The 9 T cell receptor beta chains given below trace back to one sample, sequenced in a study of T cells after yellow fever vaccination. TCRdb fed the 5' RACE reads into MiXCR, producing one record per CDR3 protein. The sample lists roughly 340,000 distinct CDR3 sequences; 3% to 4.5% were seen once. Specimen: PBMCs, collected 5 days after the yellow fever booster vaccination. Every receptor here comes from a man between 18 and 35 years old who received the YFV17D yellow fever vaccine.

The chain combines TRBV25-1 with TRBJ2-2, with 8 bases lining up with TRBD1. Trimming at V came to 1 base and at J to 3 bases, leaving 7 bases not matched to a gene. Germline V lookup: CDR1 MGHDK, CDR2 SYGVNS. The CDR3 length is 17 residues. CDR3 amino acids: CASSELGRGPDTGELFF. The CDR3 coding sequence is TGTGCCAGCAGTGAATTGGGCAGGGGGCCGGACACCGGGGAGCTGTTTTTT.

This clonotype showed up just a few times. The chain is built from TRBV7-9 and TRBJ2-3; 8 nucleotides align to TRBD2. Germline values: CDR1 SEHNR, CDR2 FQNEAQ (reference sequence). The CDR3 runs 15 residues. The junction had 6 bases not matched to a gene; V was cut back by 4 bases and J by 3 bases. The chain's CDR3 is CASSSGGGVTDTQYF. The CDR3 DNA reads TGTGCCAGCAGCTCCGGGGGGGGGGTTACAGATACGCAGTATTTT.

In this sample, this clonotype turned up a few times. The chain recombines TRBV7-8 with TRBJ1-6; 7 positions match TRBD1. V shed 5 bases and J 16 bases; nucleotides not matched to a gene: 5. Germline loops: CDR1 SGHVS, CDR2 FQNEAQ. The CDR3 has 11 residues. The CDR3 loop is CASSIGQALHF. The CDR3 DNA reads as TGTGCCAGCAGCATAGGACAGGCTCTCCACTTT.

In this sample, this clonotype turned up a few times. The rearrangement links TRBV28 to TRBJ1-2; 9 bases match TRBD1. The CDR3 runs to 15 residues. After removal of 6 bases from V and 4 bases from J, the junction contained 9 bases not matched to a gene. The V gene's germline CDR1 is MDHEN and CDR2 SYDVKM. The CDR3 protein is CASSPAGQGAYGYTF. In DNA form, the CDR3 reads TGTGCCAGCAGCCCCGCGGGACAGGGAGCCTATGGCTACACCTTC.

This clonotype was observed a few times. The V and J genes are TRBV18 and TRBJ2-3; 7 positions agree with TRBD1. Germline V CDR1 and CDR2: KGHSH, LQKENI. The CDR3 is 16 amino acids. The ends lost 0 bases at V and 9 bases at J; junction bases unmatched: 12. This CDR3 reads CASSPPLRGRGGTQYF. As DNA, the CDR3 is TGTGCCAGCTCACCACCGCTGAGGGGGCGTGGGGGAACGCAGTATTTT.

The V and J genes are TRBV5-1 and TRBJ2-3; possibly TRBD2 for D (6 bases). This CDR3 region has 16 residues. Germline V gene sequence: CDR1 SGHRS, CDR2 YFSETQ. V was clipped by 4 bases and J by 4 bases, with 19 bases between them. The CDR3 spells CASSRGSLAIADTQYF. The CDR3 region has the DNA TGCGCCAGCAGCCGAGGTTCCCTAGCGATAGCAGATACGCAGTATTTT. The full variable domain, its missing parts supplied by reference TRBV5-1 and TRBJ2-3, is KAGVTQTPRYLIKTRGQQVTLSCSPISGHRSVSWYQQTPGQGLQFLFEYFSETQRNKGNFPGRFSGRQFSNSRSEMNVSTLELGDSALYLCASSRGSLAIADTQYFGPGTRLTVL.

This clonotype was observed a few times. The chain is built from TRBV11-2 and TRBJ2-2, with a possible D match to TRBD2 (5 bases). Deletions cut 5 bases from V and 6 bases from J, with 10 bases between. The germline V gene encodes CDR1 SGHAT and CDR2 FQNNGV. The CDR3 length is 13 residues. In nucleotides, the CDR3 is TGTGCCAGCAGCCTACTAGTTTCCGGGGAGCTGTTTTTT. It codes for CASSLLVSGELFF.

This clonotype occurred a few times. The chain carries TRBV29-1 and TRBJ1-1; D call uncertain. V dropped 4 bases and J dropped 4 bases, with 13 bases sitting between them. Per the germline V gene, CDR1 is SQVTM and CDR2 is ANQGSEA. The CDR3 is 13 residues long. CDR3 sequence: CSVADVLGTEAFF. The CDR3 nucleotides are TGCAGCGTTGCGGATGTTCTTGGCACTGAAGCTTTCTTT.

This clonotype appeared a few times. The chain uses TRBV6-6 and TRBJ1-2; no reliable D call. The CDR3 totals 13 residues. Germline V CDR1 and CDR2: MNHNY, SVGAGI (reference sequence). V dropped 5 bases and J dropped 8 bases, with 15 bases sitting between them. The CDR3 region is CASSTQVPVGYTF. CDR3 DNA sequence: TGTGCCAGCAGTACTCAGGTTCCCGTCGGCTACACCTTC.